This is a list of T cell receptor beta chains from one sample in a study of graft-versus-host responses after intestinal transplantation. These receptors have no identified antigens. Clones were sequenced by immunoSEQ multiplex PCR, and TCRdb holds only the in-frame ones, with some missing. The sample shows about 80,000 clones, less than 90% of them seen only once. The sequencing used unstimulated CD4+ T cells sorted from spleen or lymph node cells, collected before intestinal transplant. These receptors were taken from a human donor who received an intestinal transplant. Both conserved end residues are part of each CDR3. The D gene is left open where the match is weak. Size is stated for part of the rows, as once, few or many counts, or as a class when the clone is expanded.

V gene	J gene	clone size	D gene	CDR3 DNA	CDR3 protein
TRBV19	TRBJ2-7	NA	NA	TGTGCCAGTAGTATCAAGACAGGAAATTCCTACGAGCAGTACTTC	CASSIKTGNSYEQYF
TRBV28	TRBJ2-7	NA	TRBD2	TGTGCCAGCAGGGGAAGCGGGAGACCCCACGAGCAGTACTTC	CASRGSGRPHEQYF
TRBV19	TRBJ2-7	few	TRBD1	TGTGCCAGTAGTATAGGAAGGACAGGGACCTACGAGCAGTACTTC	CASSIGRTGTYEQYF
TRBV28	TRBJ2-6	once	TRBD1	TGTGCCAGCAGTTTACTGGGACAGGGCCACTCTGGGGCCAACGTCCTGACTTTC	CASSLLGQGHSGANVLTF
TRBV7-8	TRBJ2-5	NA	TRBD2	TGTGCCAGCAGCTTAGAACTAGCGGGAGGAAAGACCCAGTACTTC	CASSLELAGGKTQYF
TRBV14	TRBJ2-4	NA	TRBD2	TGTGCCAGCAGCCAAGACCCCCCGGGACTAGGGGCCAAAAACATTCAGTACTTC	CASSQDPPGLGAKNIQYF
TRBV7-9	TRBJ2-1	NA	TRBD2	TGTGCCAGCAGCTCGACTGCTAGCGGGGGGGATTACAATGAGCAGTTCTTC	CASSSTASGGDYNEQFF
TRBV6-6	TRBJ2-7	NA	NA	TGTGCCAGCAGTTACGAGCGCAGGGACTACGAGCAGTACTTC	CASSYERRDYEQYF
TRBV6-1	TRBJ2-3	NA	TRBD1	TGTGCCAGCAGTGAAAGAAGGGGGCAGGCAGATACGCAGTATTTT	CASSERRGQADTQYF
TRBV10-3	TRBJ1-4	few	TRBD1	TGTGCCATCAGTGGGACAGGGCAAGAAAAACTGTTTTTT	CAISGTGQEKLFF
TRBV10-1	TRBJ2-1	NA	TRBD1	TGCGCCAGCAGCCCGGGACAGGCAGACAATGAGCAGTTCTTC	CASSPGQADNEQFF
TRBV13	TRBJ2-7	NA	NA	TGTGCCAGCAGCTTCAGCGGAAGCTCCTACGAGCAGTACTTC	CASSFSGSSYEQYF
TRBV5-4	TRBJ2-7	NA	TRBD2	TGTGCCAGCAGCTTGTCGAGCGGGAGCTCCTACGAGCAGTACTTC	CASSLSSGSSYEQYF
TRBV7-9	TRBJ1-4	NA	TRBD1	TGTGCCAGCAGCTTACTCCCGGGACAGGGGTATGAAAAACTGTTTTTT	CASSLLPGQGYEKLFF
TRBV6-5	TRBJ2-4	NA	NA	TGTGCCAGCAGGGGAGGGGGCATTCAGTACTTC	CASRGGGIQYF
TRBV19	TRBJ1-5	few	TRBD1	TGTGCCAGTAGTATAGTTGGGACAGGCCTAGGCCAGCCCCAGCATTTT	CASSIVGTGLGQPQHF
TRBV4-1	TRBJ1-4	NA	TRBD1	TGCGCCAGCAGCTTTTGGCTTTCAGACAGGGGATTAGGCGAAAAACTGTTTTTT	CASSFWLSDRGLGEKLFF
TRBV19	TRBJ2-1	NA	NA	TGTGCCAGTAGTCGGTTCTACTCGGGTAGCGATGAGCAGTTCTTC	CASSRFYSGSDEQFF
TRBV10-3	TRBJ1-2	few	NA	TGTGCCATCAGTGATCTTAAATCCTATGGCTACACCTTC	CAISDLKSYGYTF
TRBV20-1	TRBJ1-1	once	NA	TGCAGTGCCACTAGGGCTGAAGCTTTCTTT	CSATRAEAFF
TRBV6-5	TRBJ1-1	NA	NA	TGTGCCAGCAGCTATTCACGGAACACTGAAGCTTTCTTT	CASSYSRNTEAFF
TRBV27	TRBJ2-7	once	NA	TGTGCCAGCAGGTCCGGGCTCGGGCAGGGGCCCAACGAGCAGTACTTC	CASRSGLGQGPNEQYF
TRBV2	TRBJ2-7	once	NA	TGTGCCAGCAGAGGGGGGGGCTACGAGCAGTACTTC	CASRGGGYEQYF
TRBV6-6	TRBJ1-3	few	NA	TGTGCCAGCACCCCCCGGGGAGTCGGAAACACCATATATTTT	CASTPRGVGNTIYF
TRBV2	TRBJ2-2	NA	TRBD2	TGTGCCAGCACAGGACTAGCTGTTAACACCGGGGAGCTGTTTTTT	CASTGLAVNTGELFF
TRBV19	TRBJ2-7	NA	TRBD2	TGTGCCAGTAGTACGACTAGCGGATCCTACGAGCAGTACTTC	CASSTTSGSYEQYF
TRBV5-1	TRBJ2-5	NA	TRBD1	TGCGCCAGCAGCCCTCAGGGGGCGGGGGAGACCCAGTACTTC	CASSPQGAGETQYF
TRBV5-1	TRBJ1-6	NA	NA	TGCGCCAGCAGCTTAGGGGACAACTATAATTCACCCCTCCACTTT	CASSLGDNYNSPLHF
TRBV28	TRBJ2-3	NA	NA	TGTGCCAGCAGCTGGGGGGGCCGAGATACGCAGTATTTT	CASSWGGRDTQYF
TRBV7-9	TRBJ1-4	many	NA	TGTGCCAGCAGCCCATTCGGAGGGGCGGGTGAAAAACTGTTTTTT	CASSPFGGAGEKLFF
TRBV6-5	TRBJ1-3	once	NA	TGTGCCAGCAGTTACTCACCGGGTTCTGGAAACACCATATATTTT	CASSYSPGSGNTIYF
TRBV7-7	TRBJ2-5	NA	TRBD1	TGTGCTAGCAGCTCCGGACAGGGAAGGGAGACCCAGTACTTC	CASSSGQGRETQYF
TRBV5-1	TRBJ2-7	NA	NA	TGCGCCAGCAGCTTTAGGACGGGGAGCTCCTACGAGCAGTACTTC	CASSFRTGSSYEQYF
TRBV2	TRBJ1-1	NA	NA	TGTGCCAGCGGCGGGAACACTGAAGCTTTCTTT	CASGGNTEAFF
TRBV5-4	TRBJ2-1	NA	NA	TGTGCCAGCAGTTCCCGTCAGGGGTCTATGTACAATGAGCAGTTCTTC	CASSSRQGSMYNEQFF
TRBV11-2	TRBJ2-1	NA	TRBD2	TGTGCCAGCAGCCCCCGACTAGCGCTCTCCTACAATGAGCAGTTCTTC	CASSPRLALSYNEQFF
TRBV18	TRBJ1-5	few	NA	TGTGCCAGCTCACCAGGGCAACAGCCCCAGCATTTT	CASSPGQQPQHF
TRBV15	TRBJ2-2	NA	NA	TGTGCCACCAGCAGACATGGACTGAACACCGGGGAGCTGTTTTTT	CATSRHGLNTGELFF
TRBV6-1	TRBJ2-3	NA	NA	TGTGCCAGCAGTGAAACCCTGCCTACTCGTGAGTATTTT	CASSETLPTREYF